This T cell receptor (beta chain) stems from a study of blood T cell repertoires in COVID-19. Study-level information: Acute and convalescent COVID-19 samples came from the United States, Italy and Spain. T cells, B-cell-depleted T cells, or PBMCs provided the cDNA or gDNA that served as material.

CDR1 is SGHTS, CDR2 YDEGEE, per germline. This CDR3 comprises 13 residues. V was trimmed by 0 bases and J by 4 bases, leaving 8 bases between them. Per the original data handling: Amplification with reference gene primers provided the estimates of nucleated cell counts. Sequencing used immunoSEQ multiplex PCR; TCRdb keeps in-frame clones, though not all of them. That table is the source of V, J and clone size, and D and trimming were worked out from the DNA. The top ten hold under 9.5% of the sample, which has over 95,000 clones, 75% to 90% seen once. The sequenced sample consisted of peripheral blood. The gene calls are TRBV5-8 and TRBJ2-7, with D unclear. This sequence originates from a woman between 40 and 55 years old with acute or convalescent COVID-19. DNA for the CDR3: TGTGCCAGCAGCTTGGCCCTTTCGTACGAGCAGTACTTC. Protein: CASSLALSYEQYF. The full variable domain, with the rest looked up from reference TRBV5-8 and TRBJ2-7, is EAGVTQSPTHLIKTRGQQATLRCSPISGHTSVYWYQQALGLGLQFLLWYDEGEERNRGNFPPRFSGRQFPNYSSELNVNALELEDSALYLCASSLALSYEQYFGPGTRLTVT.